This T cell receptor (beta chain) stems from a study of blood T cell repertoires in COVID-19. Germline V CDR1 and CDR2: LNHDA, SQIVND (reference sequence). V was clipped by 10 bases and J by 1 base, with 14 bases between them. The length of the CDR3 is 13 residues. Libraries were prepared by immunoSEQ multiplex PCR; TCRdb keeps only in-frame clonotypes and omits some of them. This table holds a few hundred thousand clones, 90% found once. The clonotype originates from a woman in her forties with COVID-19, enrolled during active disease. The rearrangement joins TRBV19 to TRBJ2-7; maybe TRBD2 (6 bases). The sequenced sample consisted of peripheral blood. The CDR3 nucleotides are TGTGCCACCTCAATTGGGGGGTCCTACGAGCAGTACTTC. As protein: CATSIGGSYEQYF. Combining the CDR3 with reference TRBV19 and TRBJ2-7 gives the whole variable domain DGGITQSPKYLFRKEGQNVTLSCEQNLNHDAMYWYRQDPGQGLRLIYYSQIVNDFQKGDIAEGYSVSREKKESFPLTVTSAQKNPTAFYLCATSIGGSYEQYFGPGTRLTVT.